This T cell receptor beta chain derives from a study of blood T cell repertoires in COVID-19. The method was immunoSEQ multiplex PCR; TCRdb's version includes in-frame clones alone and lacks a portion of them. The sample lists 120,000 to 150,000 clones, 80% to 90% occurring once. This CDR3 has 15 residues. In germline, CDR1 is LGHNA, CDR2 YNFKEQ. Trimming removed 4 bases at V and 2 bases at J, with 14 bases between. The genes are TRBV4-2 and TRBJ2-5; D perhaps matches TRBD1 (6 bases). The TCR sequence derives from a woman aged 55-75 years with COVID-19, enrolled during active disease. Sequencing was done on a sample of peripheral blood. The DNA of the CDR3 is TGTGCCAGCAGCCCCTTGGGGGCGGGTCAAGAGACCCAGTACTTC. Protein: CASSPLGAGQETQYF.